Listed below are T cell receptor beta chains from one sample, sequenced in a study of T cells in Graves' hyperthyroidism and ophthalmopathy. A single record per CDR3 protein comes from TCRdb applying MiXCR to the multiplex PCR reads. The sample shows over 90,000 distinct CDR3 sequences, over 45% of them seen only once. The sample taken for sequencing was blood. Receptor source: a middle-aged man with Graves' hyperthyroidism. Each CDR3 is given with its conserved first and last residue. Fields, in order: clone size, D gene, V gene, J gene, CDR3 length, CDR3 protein, CDR3 DNA. D genes are given only for firm matches. Expanded clones are given a class, and other clones once, few, many or no size at all.

many,TRBD2,TRBV7-3,TRBJ2-2,14,CASSMGLTTGELFF,TGTGCCAGCAGCATGGGACTAACCACCGGGGAGCTGTTTTTT
few,TRBD2,TRBV7-2,TRBJ2-1,16,CASSPGLAGAYNEQFF,TGTGCCAGCAGCCCGGGACTAGCGGGGGCATACAATGAGCAGTTCTTC
NA,NA,TRBV28,TRBJ1-1,17,CASSPRTAGAMNTEAFF,TGTGCCAGCAGTCCGCGGACGGCAGGCGCGATGAACACTGAAGCTTTCTTT
many,NA,TRBV6-5,TRBJ2-1,15,CASSYRGSSYNEQFF,TGTGCCAGCAGTTACAGGGGGAGCTCCTACAATGAGCAGTTCTTC
NA,TRBD1,TRBV24-1,TRBJ2-7,14,CAWNSYRGAYEQYF,TGTGCCTGGAATTCCTACAGGGGGGCCTACGAGCAGTACTTC
NA,NA,TRBV7-2,TRBJ2-2,14,CASSFSVTTGELFF,TGTGCCAGCAGCTTCTCGGTGACCACCGGGGAGCTGTTTTTT
NA,TRBD2,TRBV2,TRBJ2-2,17,CASSELAGVRGGYELFF,TGTGCCAGCAGTGAATTGGCGGGAGTAAGGGGAGGATATGAGCTGTTTTTT
few,TRBD2,TRBV28,TRBJ2-3,13,CATRSSGLDTQYF,TGTGCCACCCGGAGTAGCGGGTTAGATACGCAGTATTTT
NA,TRBD2,TRBV9,TRBJ2-5,16,CASSQRTGGAGETQYF,TGTGCCAGCAGCCAACGGACGGGGGGGGCCGGGGAGACCCAGTACTTC
few,NA,TRBV7-9,TRBJ2-7,16,CASSLSGLSSHYEQYF,TGTGCCAGCAGTTTATCAGGGCTTAGTTCTCACTACGAGCAGTACTTC
many,NA,TRBV4-3,TRBJ1-1,14,CASSQDLGSTEAFF,TGCGCCAGCAGCCAAGATCTGGGGAGCACTGAAGCTTTCTTT
many,NA,TRBV5-4,TRBJ1-1,14,CASSLRDLNTEAFF,TGTGCCAGCAGCTTGAGGGACTTGAACACTGAAGCTTTCTTT